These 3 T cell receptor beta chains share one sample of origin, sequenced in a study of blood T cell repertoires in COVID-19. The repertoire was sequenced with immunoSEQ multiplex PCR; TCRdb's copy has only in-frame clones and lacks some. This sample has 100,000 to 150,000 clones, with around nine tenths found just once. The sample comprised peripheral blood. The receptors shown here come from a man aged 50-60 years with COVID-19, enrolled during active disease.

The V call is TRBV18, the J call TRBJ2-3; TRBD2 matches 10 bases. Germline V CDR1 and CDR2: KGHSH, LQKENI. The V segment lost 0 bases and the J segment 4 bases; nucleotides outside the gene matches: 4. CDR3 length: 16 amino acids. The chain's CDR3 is CASSPPTLAGSDTQYF. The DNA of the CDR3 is TGTGCCAGCTCACCACCGACACTAGCGGGATCAGATACGCAGTATTTT.

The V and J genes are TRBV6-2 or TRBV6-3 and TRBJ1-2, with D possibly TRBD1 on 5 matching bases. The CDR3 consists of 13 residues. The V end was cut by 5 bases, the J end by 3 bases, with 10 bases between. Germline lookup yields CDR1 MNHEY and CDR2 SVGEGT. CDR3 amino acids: CASSVQGDYGYTF. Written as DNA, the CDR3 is TGTGCCAGCAGTGTCCAGGGTGACTATGGCTACACCTTC.

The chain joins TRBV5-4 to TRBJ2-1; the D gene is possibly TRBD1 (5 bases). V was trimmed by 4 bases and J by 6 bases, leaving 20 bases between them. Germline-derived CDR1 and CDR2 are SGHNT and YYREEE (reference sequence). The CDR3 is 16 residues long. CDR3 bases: TGTGCCAGCAGCGGGGCACTGGCGGAGATCGGCAATGAGCAGTTCTTC. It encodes CASSGALAEIGNEQFF.